This is a list of T cell receptor beta chains from one sample in a study of blood T cell repertoires in COVID-19. Using immunoSEQ multiplex PCR, the repertoire was profiled, and TCRdb retains in-frame clones only, with some absent. The data show about 230,000 clones, roughly 86% seen once. Sequencing was carried out using PBMCs or T cells enriched from blood (not recorded which). The source of these receptors is a woman aged 25 to 39 with acute COVID-19. Both conserved end residues are part of each CDR3. A D gene is named only where the DNA matches it firmly.

>TRBJ2-6|TRBV3-1/TRBV3-2|-|15
TGTGCCAGCAGCCAAGACAGTTCCGGGGCCAACGTCCTGACTTTC
CASSQDSSGANVLTF
>TRBJ2-5|TRBV5-8|TRBD2|18
TGTGCCAGCAGCTTAAATAGGGGACTAGCGGGGCATTCGGAGACCCAGTACTTC
CASSLNRGLAGHSETQYF
>TRBJ1-1|TRBV9|-|14
TGTGCCAGCAGCGTAGACAGGGTTAACACTGAAGCTTTCTTT
CASSVDRVNTEAFF
>TRBJ2-7|TRBV10-3|-|12
TGTGCCATCAGTCAAACACACTACGAGCAGTACTTC
CAISQTHYEQYF
>TRBJ2-2|TRBV5-1|-|16
TGCGCCAGCAGCTTTTTCGGGACAACGAACACCGGGGAGCTGTTTTTT
CASSFFGTTNTGELFF
>TRBJ2-3|TRBV7-2|-|16
TGTGCCAGCAGCGCCCCTAGCGTTGCAGGCACAGATACGCAGTATTTT
CASSAPSVAGTDTQYF
>TRBJ2-7|TRBV11-3|TRBD1|15
TGTGCCAGCAGCTTATTCGGTGGACAGGGTTACGAGCAGTACTTC
CASSLFGGQGYEQYF
>TRBJ1-5|TRBV10-3|TRBD1|15
TGTGCCATCAGTGATAAGGGACAGGGGAATCAGCCCCAGCATTTT
CAISDKGQGNQPQHF
>TRBJ2-5|TRBV5-4|-|14
TGTGCCAGCAGCTTGAACTCTAGGTCAGAGACCCAGTACTTC
CASSLNSRSETQYF
>TRBJ1-2|TRBV15|TRBD1|14
TGTGCCACCAGCTCCCGGACAGGGGTGAATGGCTACACCTTC
CATSSRTGVNGYTF